The 14 T cell receptor beta chains listed next were all sequenced from one sample in a study of cytomegalovirus exposure and HLA in healthy donors. The primer mix had 60 Vbeta and 13 Jbeta primers. The data were produced by immunoSEQ multiplex PCR, yet TCRdb's version contains in-frame clones alone and is incomplete. The listing records 200,000 to 250,000 clones. The sample was PBMCs. The receptors were gathered from a woman aged 25 to 39 in good health and CMV-seropositive.

V and J are TRBV5-1 and TRBJ2-1; 14 bases are shared with TRBD2. The CDR3 extends over 16 amino acids. V shed 6 bases, J shed 8 bases, and the junction held 10 bases outside the gene matches. Germline values: CDR1 SGHRS, CDR2 YFSETQ. The DNA of the CDR3 is TGCGCCAGCATTTACCAGACTAGCGGGGGGGCCGATGAGCAGTTCTTC. It yields the protein CASIYQTSGGADEQFF. Full variable domain (outside the CDR3, taken from reference TRBV5-1 and TRBJ2-1): KAGVTQTPRYLIKTRGQQVTLSCSPISGHRSVSWYQQTPGQGLQFLFEYFSETQRNKGNFPGRFSGRQFSNSRSEMNVSTLELGDSALYLCASIYQTSGGADEQFFGPGTRLTVL.

This chain uses TRBV15 with TRBJ2-1; the D gene is possibly TRBD2 (6 bases). The V and J ends lost 5 bases and 0 bases respectively, with 11 bases between them. There are 15 residues in the CDR3. From germline, CDR1 is LNHNV and CDR2 YYDKDF (reference sequence). The CDR3 nucleotides read TGTGCCACCAGCCGGGGACTGTCCTCCTACAATGAGCAGTTCTTC. Translating gives CATSRGLSSYNEQFF.

The rearrangement links TRBV7-2 to TRBJ2-5; weak D call: TRBD2 (5 bases). The V end was cut by 5 bases, the J end by 1 base, with 11 bases between. This CDR3 region has 14 residues. Germline CDR1 reads SGHTA; CDR2 reads FQGNSA. CDR3 nucleotide sequence: TGTGCCAGCAGCAAAGGACTCGTCCAAGAGACCCAGTACTTC. It specifies CASSKGLVQETQYF.

The chain recombines TRBV7-9 with TRBJ2-5; D is undetermined. The J call may not be correct, given that the DNA end is closer to TRBJ2-7. The germline V gene has CDR1 SEHNR and CDR2 FQNEAQ (reference sequence). The CDR3 sequence is 12 residues long. The CDR3 protein is CASSLPSHEQYF. The CDR3 region has the DNA TGTGCCAGCAGCTTACCTAGTCACGAGCAGTACTTC.

This chain links TRBV28 with TRBJ2-5; D uncertain. Looked up from germline, CDR1 is MDHEN and CDR2 is SYDVKM. With 9 bases removed from V and 2 bases from J, the gap between germline ends came to 22 bases. The CDR3 has 16 residues. CDR3 amino acids: CASTGFGASGQETQYF. CDR3 in DNA: TGTGCCAGTACCGGATTCGGTGCCTCCGGGCAAGAGACCCAGTACTTC.

The chain uses TRBV27 and TRBJ2-5; D gene ambiguous. The CDR3 is 13 residues long. The germline gives CDR1 MNHEY, CDR2 SMNVEV (reference sequence). Trimming cost V 3 bases and J 2 bases, with 7 bases left between them. The CDR3 sequence is CASSLTWQETQYF. CDR3 bases: TGTGCCAGCAGTTTGACTTGGCAAGAGACCCAGTACTTC.

The chain combines TRBV7-9 with TRBJ2-1; 8 bases fit TRBD2. The V segment lost 4 bases and the J segment 6 bases; nucleotides outside the gene matches: 5. Per the germline V gene, CDR1 is SEHNR and CDR2 is FQNEAQ (reference sequence). The CDR3 runs to 14 residues. CDR3 sequence reads: CASSSGGPVNEQFF. CDR3 nucleotides: TGTGCCAGCAGCTCGGGGGGGCCGGTCAATGAGCAGTTCTTC.

This chain links TRBV5-1 with TRBJ2-7; D is uncertain. V lost 4 bases and J 3 bases, leaving 11 bases between the germline ends. The CDR3 is 13 residues long. Germline V CDR1 and CDR2: SGHRS, YFSETQ. The CDR3 reads CASSVVPNYEQYF. CDR3 in DNA: TGCGCCAGCAGCGTGGTGCCTAACTACGAGCAGTACTTC.

As for this clone: Other DNA variants within this sample encode the same CDR3. The genes are TRBV2 and TRBJ2-5; D remains ambiguous. Trimming left V 3 bases short and J 1 base short, with 6 bases between. This CDR3 comprises 13 residues. CDR1 SNHLY and CDR2 FYNNEI come from the germline V gene. CDR3 sequence (DNA): TGTGCCAGCAGTGATTCAGGCCAAGAGACCCAGTACTTC. Translation gives CASSDSGQETQYF.

The CDR3 here is CASSPSQGARVYGYTF. The CDR3, as DNA: TGTGCCAGCAGCCCTTCACAGGGGGCGCGGGTCTATGGCTACACCTTC. The V gene is TRBV27, the J gene TRBJ1-2; 9 bases are shared with TRBD1. V lost 6 bases and J lost 4; bases outside the gene matches: 12. The CDR3 length is 16 residues. CDR1 MNHEY and CDR2 SMNVEV come from the germline V gene (reference sequence).

The V gene is TRBV12-5, the J gene TRBJ1-1; D is unclear. The V gene lost 5 bases and the J gene lost 8 bases, with 9 bases spanning the gap. The CDR3 is 11 residues long. Germline V CDR1 and CDR2: LGHNT, FRNRAP. The CDR3 region is CASGTRSEAFF. CDR3 nucleotides: TGTGCTAGTGGTACTCGGTCAGAAGCTTTCTTT.

This chain joins TRBV19 and TRBJ2-2; D perhaps matches TRBD2 (7 bases). There are 19 residues in the CDR3. The V and J ends lost 0 bases and 6 bases respectively, with 23 bases between them. The germline V gene has CDR1 LNHDA and CDR2 SQIVND (reference sequence). CDR3 sequence: CASSIDVRAGGRGPGELFF. The DNA for the CDR3 is TGTGCCAGTAGTATAGACGTGAGGGCCGGGGGGCGAGGCCCCGGGGAGCTGTTTTTT. The full variable domain, with the rest looked up from reference TRBV19 and TRBJ2-2, is DGGITQSPKYLFRKEGQNVTLSCEQNLNHDAMYWYRQDPGQGLRLIYYSQIVNDFQKGDIAEGYSVSREKKESFPLTVTSAQKNPTAFYLCASSIDVRAGGRGPGELFFGEGSRLTVL.

This chain connects TRBV28 to TRBJ1-2, with D perhaps TRBD1 (5 bases). Deletions cut 2 bases from V and 0 bases from J, with 13 bases between. CDR3 size: 16 residues. Germline V gene data show CDR1 as MDHEN and CDR2 as SYDVKM. This CDR3 reads CASSLRAGDPNYGYTF. The CDR3 DNA is TGTGCCAGCAGTTTACGCGCGGGGGATCCTAACTATGGCTACACCTTC.

CDR3 in amino acids: CAWSLGRTGPVRPQHF. CDR3 sequence (DNA): TGTGCCTGGAGTCTGGGAAGGACAGGGCCTGTTCGGCCCCAGCATTTT. This chain joins TRBV30 and TRBJ1-5; 8 nucleotides match TRBD1. This CDR3 region has 16 residues. Germline CDR1 GTSNPN, CDR2 SVGIG (reference sequence). V trimming: 2 bases; J trimming: 9 bases; junction bases outside the gene matches: 15.